This T cell receptor (beta chain) was profiled in a study of blood T cell repertoires in COVID-19. This clone was seen just once. Original methodology: Estimates of nucleated cell counts were drawn from the amplification of reference gene primers. Produced via immunoSEQ multiplex PCR; TCRdb's table is partial and in-frame only. V and J calls and clone size are as listed in that table; D and trimming were resolved from the DNA. The repertoire holds about 170,000 clones, with just over 90% as singletons. Germline loops: CDR1 PRHDT, CDR2 FYEKMQ (reference sequence). Trimming took off 0 bases at V and 3 bases at J, with 17 bases between the two ends. The CDR3 has 17 amino acids.

The material sequenced was peripheral blood. V and J are TRBV13 and TRBJ1-2, with a weak D call TRBD1 (5 bases). This sequence originates from a man between 18 and 35 years old with COVID-19, enrolled during active disease. CDR3: CASSLGSGLSEDYGYTF. The CDR3 DNA follows: TGTGCCAGCAGCTTAGGCTCAGGGCTATCAGAAGACTATGGCTACACCTTC. The full variable domain, rest sourced from reference TRBV13 and TRBJ1-2, is AAGVIQSPRHLIKEKRETATLKCYPIPRHDTVYWYQQGPGQDPQFLISFYEKMQSDKGSIPDRFSAQQFSDYHSELNMSSLELGDSALYFCASSLGSGLSEDYGYTFGSGTRLTVV.